The rows below give T cell receptor beta chains drawn from one sample of a study of cytomegalovirus exposure and HLA in healthy donors. Sequencing was performed with immunoSEQ multiplex PCR; in TCRdb, only in-frame clones are kept and a portion is missing. This sample carries roughly 70,000 clones, about 80% of them seen once, and the ten largest clones take around 6%. What was sequenced was PBMCs. Receptors were obtained from a man aged 50-60 years in good health and CMV-seronegative. The CDR3 runs from the conserved cysteine through the conserved F or W. A D gene is named only where the DNA matches it firmly. Not all rows give a size; the values are once, few, many and, for expanded clones, a class.

TRBV29-1	TRBJ1-1	NA	TRBD1	TGCAGCGTTAAGCCGGGACAGATGAACACTGAAGCTTTCTTT	CSVKPGQMNTEAFF
TRBV7-9	TRBJ2-7	NA	TRBD2	TGTGCCAGCAGTATCTCGGGGGGTAGAGTCTACGAGCAGTACTTC	CASSISGGRVYEQYF
TRBV28	TRBJ2-3	NA	NA	TGTGCCAGCAGCCCACAAGGAGGAGATACGCAGTATTTT	CASSPQGGDTQYF
TRBV10-2	TRBJ2-3	few	NA	TGCGCCAGCAGTGAGGGTGGGAGCGCAGATACGCAGTATTTT	CASSEGGSADTQYF
TRBV6-5	TRBJ1-5	NA	TRBD1	TGTGCCAGCAGACCATGGGACAGGCCCCAGCCCCAGCATTTT	CASRPWDRPQPQHF
TRBV5-1	TRBJ2-7	NA	NA	TGCGCCACCTCCCGTCAGGGGATTGACTACGAGCAGTACTTC	CATSRQGIDYEQYF
TRBV5-4	TRBJ2-2	NA	TRBD1	TGTGCCAGCAGCTTAGGGGACAGGTGGCCCGGGGAGCTGTTTTTT	CASSLGDRWPGELFF
TRBV5-1	TRBJ2-5	NA	NA	TGCGCCAGCAGCTTGGCGACTCTCAAAGAGACCCAGTACTTC	CASSLATLKETQYF
TRBV5-1	TRBJ1-1	few	TRBD1	TGCGCCAGCAGCATGACAGGGGCGATGAACACTGAAGCTTTCTTT	CASSMTGAMNTEAFF
TRBV5-1	TRBJ1-4	NA	NA	TGCGCCAGCAGCTTGGAGGTATCTCCGGGAAAACCCCTGTTTTTT	CASSLEVSPGKPLFF
TRBV30	TRBJ1-4	NA	NA	TGTGCCTGGAATGAGGGAGCCTCCCGTAATGAAAAACTGTTTTTT	CAWNEGASRNEKLFF
TRBV10-3	TRBJ2-7	NA	NA	TGTGCCATCAGAACCCAGTCAGGGTCCTACGAGCAGTACTTC	CAIRTQSGSYEQYF
TRBV7-2	TRBJ2-5	NA	NA	TGTGCCAGCAGCTTTATAGAGACCCAGTACTTC	CASSFIETQYF
TRBV4-3	TRBJ2-1	NA	TRBD1	TGCGCCAGCAGCCGGCCGGGACAGGGGGCGTTTAATGAGCAGTTCTTC	CASSRPGQGAFNEQFF